This entry features one T cell receptor beta chain sequence. Profiling relied on immunoSEQ multiplex PCR, and the TCRdb table lists in-frame clones only, not all of them. The sample lists about 160,000 clones, around 95% seen once, with around 8% in the top ten. The CDR3 length is 15 residues. Trimming removed 6 bases from V and 6 bases from J, with 18 bases in between. Per the germline V gene, CDR1 is SNHLY and CDR2 is FYNNEI. This sample is drawn from a study of control samples from healthy donors and cancer patients. The specimen sequenced was blood. This clonotype originated in a woman in her forties in good health. This chain uses TRBV2 with TRBJ2-1, with D possibly being TRBD2 (5 bases). CDR3 coding DNA: TGTGCCAGCAGCTCCCCCGGACGGGATGCCAATGAGCAGTTCTTC. Translated, it gives CASSSPGRDANEQFF.